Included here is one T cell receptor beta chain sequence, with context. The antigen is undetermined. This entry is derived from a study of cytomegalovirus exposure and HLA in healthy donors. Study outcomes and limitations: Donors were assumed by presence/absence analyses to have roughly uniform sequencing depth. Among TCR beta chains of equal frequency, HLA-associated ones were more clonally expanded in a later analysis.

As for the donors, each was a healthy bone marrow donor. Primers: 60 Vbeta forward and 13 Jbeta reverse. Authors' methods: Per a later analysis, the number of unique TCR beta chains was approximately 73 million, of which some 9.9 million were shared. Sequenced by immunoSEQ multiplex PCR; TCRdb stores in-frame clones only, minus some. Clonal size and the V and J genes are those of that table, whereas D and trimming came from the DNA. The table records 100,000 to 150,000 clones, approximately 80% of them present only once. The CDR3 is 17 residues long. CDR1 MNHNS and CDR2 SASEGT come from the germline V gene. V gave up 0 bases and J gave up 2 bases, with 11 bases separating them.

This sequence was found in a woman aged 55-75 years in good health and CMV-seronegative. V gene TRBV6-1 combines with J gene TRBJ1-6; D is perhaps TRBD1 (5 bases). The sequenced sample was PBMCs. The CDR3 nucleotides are TGTGCCAGCAGTGAAGCGACGCCAGGGACCTATAATTCACCCCTCCACTTT. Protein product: CASSEATPGTYNSPLHF.